The 22 T cell receptor beta chains below all came from one sample that was sequenced in a study of cytomegalovirus exposure and HLA in healthy donors (dated by TCRdb to the late 2010s). The method was the immunoSEQ multiplex PCR assay. The immuneACCESS repertoire file appears here via TCRdb, limited to in-frame rearrangements. These files lack a portion of the clones; in checked studies, under half of the deficit traces to unresolved V genes, and the cause of the others is not known. The sample contains about 250,000 clones, about 90% of them found a single time. The ten largest clones take up about 11% of the sample. Sequenced material: PBMCs. These receptors came from a man aged 18 to 29 in good health and CMV-seropositive.

The chain uses TRBV30 and TRBJ2-2; no clear D gene. V was shortened by 0 bases and J by 0 bases, with 11 bases between the two germline ends. CDR1 is GTSNPN, CDR2 SVGIG, per germline (reference sequence). This CDR3 region has 16 residues. CDR3 sequence: CAWSVLAPANTGELFF. For the CDR3, the DNA is TGTGCCTGGAGTGTATTGGCACCCGCGAACACCGGGGAGCTGTTTTTT.

Comments on this clone: This same CDR3 is encoded by further DNA sequences in the sample. The chain joins TRBV18 to TRBJ1-1; 7 positions agree with TRBD1. CDR3 length: 14 residues. Germline loops: CDR1 KGHSH, CDR2 LQKENI. Trimming took 6 bases from V and 1 from J; bases not matched to a gene: 5. Here the CDR3 reads CASSLGTANTEAFF. DNA for the CDR3: TGTGCCAGCTCGCTAGGGACAGCGAACACTGAAGCTTTCTTT.

V gene TRBV6-5 combines with J gene TRBJ2-1; 12 positions match TRBD1. This CDR3 comprises 14 residues. After removal of 2 bases from V and 8 bases from J, the junction contained 1 base not matched to a gene. Germline CDR1 and CDR2: MNHEY and SVGAGI. CDR3 residues: CASSYGTGGDEQFF. Here the CDR3 DNA reads TGTGCCAGCAGTTACGGGACAGGGGGCGATGAGCAGTTCTTC.

This CDR3 reads CATSRDLGVGQPQHF. In DNA form, the CDR3 reads TGTGCCACCAGCAGAGATCTTGGTGTGGGCCAGCCCCAGCATTTT. The chain employs TRBV15 and TRBJ1-5; D is uncertain. Looked up from germline, CDR1 is LNHNV and CDR2 is YYDKDF (reference sequence). Trimming pared 0 bases from V and 7 bases from J, leaving 13 bases between. This CDR3 is 15 amino acids long.

The chain is built from TRBV2 and TRBJ1-2; 11 bases are a match to TRBD1. With 3 bases clipped from V and 3 bases from J, the junction kept 3 bases outside the gene matches. CDR1 is SNHLY, CDR2 FYNNEI, per germline. The CDR3 spans 15 residues. The CDR3 nucleotides read TGTGCCAGCAGTGAGGGACAGGGGGGCTACTATGGCTACACCTTC. This gives the protein CASSEGQGGYYGYTF.

The chain carries TRBV30 and TRBJ1-5; no firm D call. This CDR3 is built from 15 residues. From germline, CDR1 is GTSNPN and CDR2 SVGIG (reference sequence). V was pared by 8 bases and J by 0 bases, with 17 bases between. DNA for the CDR3: TGTGCCCGGCCTGAGAGGAATCATAGCAATCAGCCCCAGCATTTT. It specifies CARPERNHSNQPQHF.

V is TRBV15 and J is TRBJ2-3; 10 bases fit TRBD1. V shed 0 bases and J 6 bases; nucleotides not matched to a gene: 12. Germline values: CDR1 LNHNV, CDR2 YYDKDF (reference sequence). CDR3 length: 18 amino acids. CDR3 protein: CATSRDYWSGQGYDTQYF. CDR3 nucleotides: TGTGCCACCAGCAGAGATTATTGGTCGGGACAGGGGTATGATACGCAGTATTTT.

This chain links TRBV13 with TRBJ2-1, with 9 bases lining up with TRBD2. After removal of 8 bases from V and 9 bases from J, the junction contained 5 bases not matched to a gene. CDR3 length equals 12 residues. Germline CDR1 and CDR2: PRHDT and FYEKMQ (reference sequence). The CDR3 reads CASGLAGVEQFF. CDR3 sequence (DNA): TGTGCCAGCGGATTAGCGGGAGTTGAGCAGTTCTTC. Together with reference TRBV13 and TRBJ2-1, the CDR3 gives the full variable domain: AAGVIQSPRHLIKEKRETATLKCYPIPRHDTVYWYQQGPGQDPQFLISFYEKMQSDKGSIPDRFSAQQFSDYHSELNMSSLELGDSALYFCASGLAGVEQFFGPGTRLTVL.

The chain links TRBV7-8 to TRBJ1-5; D uncertain. V was shortened by 0 bases and J by 4 bases, with 4 bases between the two germline ends. Looked up from germline, CDR1 is SGHVS and CDR2 is FQNEAQ. This CDR3 is 13 amino acids long. For the CDR3, the DNA is TGTGCCAGCAGCTTAGCCGTTAATCAGCCCCAGCATTTT. Its protein is CASSLAVNQPQHF. The full variable domain, in which reference TRBV7-8 and TRBJ1-5 provide the parts outside the CDR3, is GAGVSQSPRYKVAKRGQDVALRCDPISGHVSLFWYQQALGQGPEFLTYFQNEAQLDKSGLPSDRFFAERPEGSVSTLKIQRTQQEDSAVYLCASSLAVNQPQHFGDGTRLSIL.

V is TRBV5-4 and J is TRBJ1-3, with D tentatively TRBD1 (5 bases). The CDR3 consists of 15 residues. V was cut by 4 bases and J by 0 bases, with 11 bases left in between. The germline CDR1 and CDR2 sequences are SGHNT and YYREEE (reference sequence). The CDR3 region has the DNA TGTGCCAGCAGCGCAGGAGGGGCCTCTGGAAACACCATATATTTT. This codes for CASSAGGASGNTIYF.

This clone was seen once. The gene calls are TRBV7-6 and TRBJ1-1, with no clear D. Trimming removed 1 base from V and 1 base from J, with 4 bases in between. Per germline, CDR1 SGHVS and CDR2 FNYEAQ. The CDR3 sequence is 13 residues long. CDR3 in amino acids: CASSLVGNTEAFF. The CDR3 DNA is TGTGCCAGCAGCTTAGTTGGGAACACTGAAGCTTTCTTT.

The genes are TRBV25-1 and TRBJ2-5; D is unresolved. The germline V and J ends were trimmed by 3 bases and 0 bases, with 5 bases remaining between them. This CDR3 has 13 amino acids. From germline, CDR1 is MGHDK and CDR2 SYGVNS. This CDR3 reads CASSDRHQETQYF. CDR3 sequence (DNA): TGTGCCAGCAGTGACAGGCACCAAGAGACCCAGTACTTC.

The chain is built from TRBV7-6 and TRBJ2-7; 8 nucleotides align to TRBD1. The CDR3 contains 14 residues. After removal of 5 bases from V and 3 bases from J, the junction contained 6 bases not matched to a gene. Germline CDR1 is SGHVS and CDR2 is FNYEAQ. For the CDR3, the DNA is TGTGCCAGCAGCGAGGGACAGGAGATCTACGAGCAGTACTTC. Translated: CASSEGQEIYEQYF. Based on the CDR3 plus reference TRBV7-6 and TRBJ2-7, the full variable domain is GAGVSQSPRYKVTKRGQDVALRCDPISGHVSLYWYRQALGQGPEFLTYFNYEAQQDKSGLPNDRFSAERPEGSISTLTIQRTEQRDSAMYRCASSEGQEIYEQYFGPGTRLTVT.

The rearrangement links TRBV2 to TRBJ2-3; D call uncertain. Germline lookup yields CDR1 SNHLY and CDR2 FYNNEI. The germline V and J ends were trimmed by 4 bases and 2 bases, with 7 bases remaining between them. The CDR3 loop spans 13 amino acids. The chain's CDR3 is CASSADFTDTQYF. The CDR3 bases are TGTGCCAGCAGTGCGGATTTCACAGATACGCAGTATTTT.

This clone appeared a few times. The chain links TRBV10-3 to TRBJ2-7; 7 positions match TRBD1. J was trimmed by 2 bases and V by 9 bases; bases with no gene match: 16. Germline lookup yields CDR1 ENHRY and CDR2 SYGVKD. The CDR3 sequence is 16 residues long. The CDR3 DNA sequence: TGTGCCATAGGGTTCCTAGGACAGGCCTCAACCTACGAGCAGTACTTC. Its translation is CAIGFLGQASTYEQYF.

This chain uses TRBV4-3 with TRBJ2-5; 9 positions match TRBD2. Germline V CDR1 and CDR2: LGHNA, YSLEER. After removal of 4 bases from V and 3 bases from J, the junction contained 3 bases not matched to a gene. This CDR3 has 14 amino acids. The CDR3 protein is CASSPRLAEETQYF. Written as DNA, the CDR3 is TGCGCCAGCAGCCCGCGACTAGCGGAAGAGACCCAGTACTTC.

The chain has TRBV5-4 and TRBJ1-1; D remains ambiguous. The V end lost 2 bases, the J end lost 0 bases, and 11 bases lay between the germline ends. The germline gives CDR1 SGHNT, CDR2 YYREEE (reference sequence). The CDR3 runs to 15 residues. In DNA form, the CDR3 reads TGTGCCAGCAGCTTAGAAATCCAGGTGAACACTGAAGCTTTCTTT. Amino acids: CASSLEIQVNTEAFF.

V gene TRBV15 combines with J gene TRBJ1-5; unclear D gene. Germline V lookup: CDR1 LNHNV, CDR2 YYDKDF (reference sequence). The V end was cut by 0 bases, the J end by 2 bases, with 17 bases between. The CDR3 is 18 residues long. The chain's CDR3 is CATSRDPSSSGGNQPQHF. CDR3 in DNA: TGTGCCACCAGCAGAGATCCTTCCAGTTCTGGGGGCAATCAGCCCCAGCATTTT.

V and J are TRBV9 and TRBJ1-3; 7 nucleotides line up with TRBD1. V lost 3 bases, J lost 3 bases, and 6 bases stayed unmatched. Germline CDR1 and CDR2: SGDLS and YYNGEE. The CDR3 sequence is 15 residues long. In nucleotides, the CDR3 is TGTGCCAGCAGCGCTGACAGGGTCGTTGGAAACACCATATATTTT. It encodes CASSADRVVGNTIYF. The entire variable domain, with the rest obtained from reference TRBV9 and TRBJ1-3, is as follows: DSGVTQTPKHLITATGQRVTLRCSPRSGDLSVYWYQQSLDQGLQFLIQYYNGEERAKGNILERFSAQQFPDLHSELNLSSLELGDSALYFCASSADRVVGNTIYFGEGSWLTVV.

This chain joins TRBV9 and TRBJ2-3, with 9 bases fitting TRBD2. In germline, CDR1 is SGDLS, CDR2 YYNGEE. The CDR3 is 18 amino acids. V shed 4 bases, J shed 0 bases, and the junction held 12 bases outside the gene matches. The CDR3 coding sequence is TGTGCCAGCAGCCGACGTGGCGGGAGGGCCTCGAGCACAGATACGCAGTATTTT. The encoded protein is CASSRRGGRASSTDTQYF. The complete variable domain, with remaining parts taken from reference TRBV9 and TRBJ2-3, reads DSGVTQTPKHLITATGQRVTLRCSPRSGDLSVYWYQQSLDQGLQFLIQYYNGEERAKGNILERFSAQQFPDLHSELNLSSLELGDSALYFCASSRRGGRASSTDTQYFGPGTRLTVL.

V is TRBV23-1 and J is TRBJ2-2, with D tentatively TRBD1 (5 bases). TRBV23-1 is marked as an open reading frame, function uncertain. Deletions cut 0 bases from V and 3 bases from J, with 8 bases between. The CDR3 covers 15 residues. This CDR3 is CASSQSWGDTGELFF. The CDR3 bases are TGCGCCAGCAGTCAATCGTGGGGCGACACCGGGGAGCTGTTTTTT.

The rearrangement joins TRBV19 to TRBJ2-1; TRBD2 is a possible D gene (7 bases). The V gene lost 5 bases and the J gene lost 6 bases, with 20 bases spanning the gap. This CDR3 is built from 16 residues. The germline V gene encodes CDR1 LNHDA and CDR2 SQIVND (reference sequence). The DNA for the CDR3 is TGTGCCAGTAGTCACAAGGGGGGGTCGGGTGGCAATGAGCAGTTCTTC. Its translation: CASSHKGGSGGNEQFF.